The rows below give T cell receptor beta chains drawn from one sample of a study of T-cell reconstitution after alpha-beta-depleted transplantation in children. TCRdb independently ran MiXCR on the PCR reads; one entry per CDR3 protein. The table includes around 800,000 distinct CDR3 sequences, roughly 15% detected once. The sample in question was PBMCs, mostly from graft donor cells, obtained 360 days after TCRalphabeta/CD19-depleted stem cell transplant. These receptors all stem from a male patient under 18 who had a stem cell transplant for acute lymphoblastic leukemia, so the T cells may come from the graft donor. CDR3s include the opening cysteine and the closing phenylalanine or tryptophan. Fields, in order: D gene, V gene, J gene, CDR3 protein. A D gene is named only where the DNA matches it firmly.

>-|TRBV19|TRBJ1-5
CASSIGRGNQPQHF
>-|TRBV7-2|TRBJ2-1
CASSSPMAAYNEQFF
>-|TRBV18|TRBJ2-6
CASSPLSGHRWSSGANVLTF
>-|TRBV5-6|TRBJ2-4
CASSLGTGPNRAKNIQYF
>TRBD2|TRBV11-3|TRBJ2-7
CASSLDPSGRIYEQYF
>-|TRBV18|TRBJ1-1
CASSPPQGAWGNTEAFF
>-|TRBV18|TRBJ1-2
CASSPQGGYTF
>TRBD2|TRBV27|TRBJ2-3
CASSLRPLAGGPPDTQYF
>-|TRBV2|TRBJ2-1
CASSPEWDNEQFF
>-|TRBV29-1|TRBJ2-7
CSVEPVDNDEQYF
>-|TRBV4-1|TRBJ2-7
CASSQDWTAYEQYF
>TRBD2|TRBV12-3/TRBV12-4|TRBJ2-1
CASKKAGTSSLFF
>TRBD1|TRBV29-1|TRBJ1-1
CSVDWMDRRNQIMNTEAFF
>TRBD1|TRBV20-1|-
CSARDWTGPQETQFF
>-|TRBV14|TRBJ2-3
CASSQDGRPDTQYF
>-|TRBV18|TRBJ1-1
CASSPGGNTEAFF
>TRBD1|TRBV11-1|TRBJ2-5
CASSIPGQGVGYQETQYF
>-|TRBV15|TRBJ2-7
CATSTGLLYEQYF
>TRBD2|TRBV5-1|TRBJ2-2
CASRRQLAGGPGPDELFF
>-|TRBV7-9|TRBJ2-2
CASSSPRPTGELFF
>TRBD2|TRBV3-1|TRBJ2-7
CASSQGLAGGTSYEQYF
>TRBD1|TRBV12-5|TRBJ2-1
CASGTGQGSYNEQFF
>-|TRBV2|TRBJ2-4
CASSARLAKNIQYF
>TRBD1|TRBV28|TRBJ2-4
CASSFPGQVGAKNIQYF
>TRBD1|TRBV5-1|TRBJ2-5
CASSRMTGGQETQYF
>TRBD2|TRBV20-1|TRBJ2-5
CSARDGAGGGETQYF
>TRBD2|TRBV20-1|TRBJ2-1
CSARTTLAGKINEQFF
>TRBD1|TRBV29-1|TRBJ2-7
CSVVDGQVYEQYF
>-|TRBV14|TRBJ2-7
CASSQETDVGYEQYF
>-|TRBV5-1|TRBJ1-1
CASSTRRNTEAFF
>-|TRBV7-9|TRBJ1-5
CASSSQLDRNQPQHF
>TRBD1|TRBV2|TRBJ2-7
CASPSRDRGWNYEQYF
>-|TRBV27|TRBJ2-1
CASSLSRAHNEQFF
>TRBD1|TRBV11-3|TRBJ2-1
CASSLTGTVPYNEQFF
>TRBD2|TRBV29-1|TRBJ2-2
CSVEGTSSSNTGELFF
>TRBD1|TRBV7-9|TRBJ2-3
CASSFPDRAASTDTQYF
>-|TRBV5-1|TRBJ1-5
CASSLGEINQPQHF
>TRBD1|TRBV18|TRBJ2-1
CASSPWGQGNEQFF
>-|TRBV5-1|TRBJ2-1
CASSSPGRKSNEQFF
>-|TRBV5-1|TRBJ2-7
CASSLAVRDEQYF
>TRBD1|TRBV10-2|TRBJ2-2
CASSEIRGHTGELFF
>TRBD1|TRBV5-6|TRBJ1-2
CASSFPATGGGYTF
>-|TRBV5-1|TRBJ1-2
CASSYWTEGYYGYTF
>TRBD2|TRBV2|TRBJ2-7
CASGASGGSYEQYF
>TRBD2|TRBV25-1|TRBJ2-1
CASRGTSDTPYNEQFF
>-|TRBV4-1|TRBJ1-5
CASSQEEGLLNQPQHF
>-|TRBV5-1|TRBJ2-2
CASSLDRETTGELFF
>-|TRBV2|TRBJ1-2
CASSASPEGGKGYTF
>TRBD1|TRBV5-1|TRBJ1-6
CASSFEGQGSSPLHF